This entry lists 4 T cell receptor beta chains sequenced from one sample in a study of PD-1 blockade in classical Hodgkin lymphoma. The time point is: newly diagnosed, previously untreated cHL patient sample. Magnetic negative selection, applied to thawed PBMCs, was used to isolate the CD8+ T cells. The protocol was immunoSEQ multiplex PCR, while the TCRdb copy is restricted to in-frame clones and leaves out a portion. Among some 21,000 clones listed, about 83% were seen once. Sequencing used CD8+ T cells from blood. These receptors were taken from a human donor with classical Hodgkin lymphoma.

This clone came up once. The chain couples TRBV10-3 to TRBJ1-6; possibly TRBD1 for D (6 bases). The V end was cut by 4 bases, the J end by 4 bases, with 8 bases between. Germline values: CDR1 ENHRY, CDR2 SYGVKD. The length of the CDR3 is 14 residues. CDR3 sequence reads: CAISGDNYNSPLHF. CDR3 nucleotide sequence: TGTGCCATCAGTGGGGACAATTATAATTCACCCCTCCACTTT.

The chain has TRBV7-8 and TRBJ1-5; 9 bases are a match to TRBD1. Trimming cost V 4 bases and J 5 bases; bases outside gene matches: 0. The CDR3 totals 13 residues. Germline lookup yields CDR1 SGHVS and CDR2 FQNEAQ. CDR3: CASSWDRDQPQHF. In nucleotides, the CDR3 is TGTGCCAGCAGCTGGGACAGGGATCAGCCCCAGCATTTT.

The chain joins TRBV28 to TRBJ1-1, with D perhaps matching TRBD1 (6 bases). Trimming cost V 3 bases and J 1 base, with 12 bases left between them. This CDR3 has 15 amino acids. CDR1 and CDR2 (germline): MDHEN, SYDVKM. The CDR3 protein is CASSFGQGSNTEAFF. In nucleotides, the CDR3 is TGTGCCAGCAGTTTTGGGCAGGGGTCGAACACTGAAGCTTTCTTT. The whole variable domain, filled in from reference TRBV28 and TRBJ1-1, reads DVKVTQSSRYLVKRTGEKVFLECVQDMDHENMFWYRQDPGLGLRLIYFSYDVKMKEKGDIPEGYSVSREKKERFSLILESASTNQTSMYLCASSFGQGSNTEAFFGQGTRLTVV.

The chain links TRBV19 to TRBJ1-2; no clear D. Trimming took 6 bases from V and 2 from J, leaving 4 bases between them. CDR3 length equals 11 residues. Germline V gives CDR1 LNHDA, CDR2 SQIVND (reference sequence). The DNA of the CDR3 is TGTGCCAGTAGAGTAAACTATGGCTACACCTTC. Protein product: CASRVNYGYTF.